This TCR beta chain was captured in a study of Tregs in tolerant kidney transplant recipients. Regarding this clone: The antigen remains unidentified.

V shed 5 bases and J shed 6 bases, with 13 bases lying between them. CDR1 and CDR2 (germline): SGHRS, YFSETQ. This CDR3 spans 13 amino acids. Assay used: immunoSEQ multiplex PCR; TCRdb lists only in-frame clones, some missing. The sample carries about 44,000 clones, around 95% recorded once. Study conclusions and caveats: Findings come from small patient numbers and require larger validation.

The sequence was collected from a human donor in good health. The J gene is TRBJ2-3, the V gene TRBV5-1; D assignment may be TRBD1 or TRBD2 (5 bases each). Input material: Tregs from blood cultured with allogeneic cells. CDR3 coding DNA: TGCGCCAGCAGAAGGGACCCTCCTGATACGCAGTATTTT. Protein sequence: CASRRDPPDTQYF.